The 5 T cell receptor beta chains below all came from one sample that was sequenced in a study of T cells in Graves' hyperthyroidism and ophthalmopathy. Amplification targeted TCR beta CDR3 regions from RNA transcripts. An initial round of RT-PCR targeting the TCR CDR3 relied on the HTBI primer set. TCRdb called the multiplex PCR reads again in MiXCR, with one record for every CDR3 protein. The sample lists hundreds of thousands of distinct CDR3 sequences, around 14% occurring once. Sequencing input: blood. These receptor sequences come from a woman aged 18-30 years with Graves' hyperthyroidism that later progressed to Graves' ophthalmopathy.

This clonotype was detected ten times or more. The chain joins TRBV27 to TRBJ2-7; D is unclear. Germline V gene data show CDR1 as MNHEY and CDR2 as SMNVEV (reference sequence). The CDR3 extends over 14 amino acids. Between the trimmed V and J ends, which lost 6 bases and 0 bases, there was a span of 12 bases. The CDR3 nucleotides are TGTGCCAGCAGGCATCCCGAGAGCTCCTACGAGCAGTACTTC. Protein product: CASRHPESSYEQYF.

The chain links TRBV27 to TRBJ2-1, with 9 bases fitting TRBD1. Germline V CDR1 and CDR2: MNHEY, SMNVEV (reference sequence). The CDR3 runs 16 residues. The junction had 15 bases not matched to a gene; V was cut back by 7 bases and J by 8 bases. CDR3 sequence: CASTISPGQGSDEQFF. DNA of the CDR3: TGTGCCAGCACCATTTCTCCGGGACAGGGATCGGATGAGCAGTTCTTC.

With regard to this clonotype: The germline gene is not matched at one end of the junction; a read error may be the cause. The chain recombines TRBV11-2 with TRBJ2-7; D possibly corresponds to TRBD1 (6 bases). The CDR3 has 15 residues. The germline V gene encodes CDR1 SGHAT and CDR2 FQNNGV. CDR3 DNA sequence: TGTACCAGCAGCCAAGACAGGCATCCCACCTACGAGCAGTACTTC. Protein sequence: CTSSQDRHPTYEQYF. Drawing the rest from reference TRBV11-2 and TRBJ2-7, the complete variable domain is EAGVAQSPRYKIIEKRQSVAFWCNPISGHATLYWYQQILGQGPKLLIQFQNNGVVDDSQLPKDRFSAERLKGVDSTLKIQPAKLEDSAVYLCTSSQDRHPTYEQYFGPGTRLTVT.

The table lists this clonotype with many counts. The chain couples TRBV20-1 to TRBJ1-5, with D possibly TRBD1 on 6 matching bases. V shed 6 bases and J shed 0 bases, with 12 bases lying between them. The CDR3 sequence is 14 residues long. The V gene's germline CDR1 is DFQATT and CDR2 SNEGSKA (reference sequence). The CDR3 loop reads CSAAGTSSNQPQHF. The CDR3 DNA reads TGCAGTGCAGCCGGGACATCTAGCAATCAGCCCCAGCATTTT.

This clonotype has just a few counts. V is TRBV29-1 and J is TRBJ1-2, with D maybe TRBD1 (6 bases). Germline V gene lookup returns CDR1 SQVTM and CDR2 ANQGSEA. Trimming removed 2 bases from V and 0 bases from J, with 13 bases in between. This CDR3 spans 15 amino acids. Here the CDR3 reads CSVELSDSPNYGYTF. The DNA of the CDR3 is TGCAGCGTTGAATTGTCGGACAGTCCTAACTATGGCTACACCTTC. Full variable domain (missing parts from reference TRBV29-1 and TRBJ1-2): SAVISQKPSRDICQRGTSLTIQCQVDSQVTMMFWYRQQPGQSLTLIATANQGSEATYESGFVIDKFPISRPNLTFSTLTVSNMSPEDSSIYLCSVELSDSPNYGYTFGSGTRLTVV.